The source of this T cell receptor (beta chain) is a study of cytomegalovirus exposure and HLA in healthy donors. This table comes from immunoSEQ multiplex PCR, and its TCRdb copy is limited to in-frame clones, with some not included. The sample holds about 140,000 clones, roughly 90% seen once. Findings of the study overall: There were some public TCRs occurring in many donors, but most TCR sequences were rare. First-cohort TCR clusters were later found to tend to co-occur in the roughly 130 validation repertoires. The study put some 150 TCR beta chains on its list as cytomegalovirus-associated.

Concerning this clone: Its antigen is still unknown.

These donors were members of the approximately 120-subject validation cohort, a group separate from the approximately 670-subject first cohort. The receptor was derived from a man younger than 35 in good health and CMV-seronegative. The sample comprised PBMCs.

The CDR3 sequence is CASSDSRRNEQFF. Here the CDR3 DNA reads TGTGCCAGCAGTGACTCGAGGAGGAATGAGCAGTTCTTC. This chain links TRBV6-4 with TRBJ2-1; D possibly corresponds to TRBD2 (5 bases). From germline, CDR1 is MRHNA and CDR2 SNTAGT. The germline V and J ends were trimmed by 0 bases and 7 bases, with 7 bases remaining between them. The CDR3 is 13 amino acids.